This TCR beta chain comes out of a study of blood T cell repertoires in COVID-19. As for the study in general: Italy, Spain and the United States were the sources of the convalescent and acute COVID-19 samples. Sources were T cells, B-cell-depleted T cells, or PBMCs; the material itself was cDNA or gDNA.

Original processing notes: Estimation of nucleated cell counts was performed using reference gene primer amplification. Profiling relied on immunoSEQ multiplex PCR, and the TCRdb table lists in-frame clones only, not all of them. Clonal size and the V and J genes are those of that table, whereas D and trimming came from the DNA. The sample has roughly 260,000 clones, around nine tenths seen once. This CDR3 comprises 21 residues. Germline assignment: CDR1 MNHNS and CDR2 SASEGT. Trimming shortened V by 2 bases and J by 2 bases, and 30 bases separated the two germline ends. Sample: peripheral blood. The TCR sequence derives from a man in his forties who had recovered from COVID-19. The rearrangement uses TRBV6-1 and TRBJ1-2; weak D call: TRBD1 (5 bases). The CDR3 loop is CASSEFVPLKGRSVRNYGYTF. The CDR3, as DNA: TGTGCCAGCAGTGAATTCGTCCCTTTGAAGGGGCGATCGGTGAGGAACTATGGCTACACCTTC.